Ten or more counts support the clone carrying this T cell receptor (beta chain). This specimen belongs to a study of neurological immune-mediated disorders. The making of cDNA relied on 5'RACE with 10-nucleotide random UMIs. Using its own MiXCR run on the 5' RACE reads, TCRdb lists one record per CDR3 protein. This table has some 57,000 distinct CDR3 sequences, around 5% appearing once. The V gene end was trimmed by 5 bases and the J gene end by 4 bases; junction bases not matched to a gene: 11. The CDR3 consists of 15 residues. Germline CDR1 is DFQATT and CDR2 is SNEGSKA (reference sequence). This chain links TRBV20-1 with TRBJ2-3, with 8 bases identical to TRBD2. This sequence was found in a woman in her forties or fifties with multiple sclerosis. The sample was PBMCs. The CDR3 is CSAPNQRGSSDTQYF. In DNA form, the CDR3 reads TGCAGTGCTCCGAACCAGCGGGGGTCCTCAGATACGCAGTATTTT.